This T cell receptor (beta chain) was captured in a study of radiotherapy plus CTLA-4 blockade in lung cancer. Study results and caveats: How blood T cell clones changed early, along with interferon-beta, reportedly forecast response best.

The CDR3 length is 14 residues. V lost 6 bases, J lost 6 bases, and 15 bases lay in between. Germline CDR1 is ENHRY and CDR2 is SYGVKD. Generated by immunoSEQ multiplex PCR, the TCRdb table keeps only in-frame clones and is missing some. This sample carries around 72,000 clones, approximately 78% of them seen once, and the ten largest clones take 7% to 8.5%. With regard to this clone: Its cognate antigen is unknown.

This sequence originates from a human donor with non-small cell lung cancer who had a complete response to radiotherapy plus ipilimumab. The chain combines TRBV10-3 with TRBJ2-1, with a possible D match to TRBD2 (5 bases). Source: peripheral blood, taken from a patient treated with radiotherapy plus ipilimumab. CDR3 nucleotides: TGTGCCATCAGGGGGAGAGAAACGGGCAATGAGCAGTTCTTC. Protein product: CAIRGRETGNEQFF.